This T cell receptor (beta chain) originates from a study of T cell repertoires in ileal Crohn's disease. Method: immunoSEQ multiplex PCR; TCRdb's copy keeps in-frame clones and lacks some. The table records about 5,500 clones, 80% of them present only once. This clone was counted between two and nine times. Its matching antigen is unknown. Study observations and caveats: All patients with clonality above 26.8% had endoscopic recurrence. Mucosal expansions were suggested to be mainly CD8 T cells. Active smokers at surgery had more clonal expansions than non-smokers.

The CDR3 sequence is 18 residues long. Germline trimming cut 10 bases from V and 1 base from J; bases unmatched to any gene: 19. Germline V gene lookup returns CDR1 MRHNA and CDR2 SNTAGT. The sequenced material came from ileal tissue. The gene calls are TRBV6-4 and TRBJ1-1; TRBD1 agrees at 9 bases. This TCR came from an adult with Crohn's disease. CDR3: CATLETVRPGQGNTEAFF. CDR3 DNA sequence: TGTGCCACCTTAGAGACTGTTCGCCCGGGACAGGGGAACACTGAAGCTTTCTTT.